These T cell receptor beta chains were read from a single sample in a study of cytomegalovirus exposure and HLA in healthy donors. The data were produced by immunoSEQ multiplex PCR, yet TCRdb's version contains in-frame clones alone and is incomplete. The table includes 170,000 or so clones, around 79% detected once. Input material: PBMCs. These receptors were obtained from a middle-aged woman in good health and CMV-seronegative. Each CDR3 is given with its conserved first and last residue. The D gene is left open where the match is weak. Size values are once, few and many counts, or a class for expanded clones, and some rows have none.

J gene	D gene	clone size	V gene	CDR3 protein	CDR3 DNA
TRBJ1-5	TRBD1	few	TRBV6-4	CASSAFPDRGAPLSNQPQHF	TGTGCCAGCAGTGCCTTCCCTGACAGGGGAGCCCCTTTGAGCAATCAGCCCCAGCATTTT
TRBJ2-7	.	.	TRBV5-4	CASSLRLADEQYF	TGTGCCAGCAGCTTGAGGTTAGCGGATGAGCAGTACTTC
TRBJ1-2	TRBD1	once	TRBV18	CASSPWDSYGYTF	TGTGCCAGCTCACCTTGGGACAGCTATGGCTACACCTTC
TRBJ2-7	.	.	TRBV27	CASSLGVEQYF	TGTGCCAGCAGTTTAGGTGTCGAGCAGTACTTC
TRBJ2-1	.	few	TRBV10-1	CASSGGTLRREQFF	TGCGCCAGCAGTGGGGGGACATTGCGACGGGAGCAGTTCTTC
TRBJ2-5	TRBD1	.	TRBV2	CASTVGTGTETQYF	TGTGCCAGCACCGTAGGGACAGGGACGGAGACCCAGTACTTC
TRBJ1-1	.	.	TRBV7-9	CASSPYPQGGFPKYTEAFF	TGTGCCAGCAGCCCCTACCCCCAGGGAGGTTTTCCGAAGTACACTGAAGCTTTCTTT
TRBJ1-3	.	.	TRBV11-1	CASSLWISDITGNTIYF	TGTGCCAGCAGCTTATGGATTTCGGACATAACTGGAAACACCATATATTTT
TRBJ2-5	.	.	TRBV19	CASSRSRNARETQYF	TGTGCCAGTAGTAGGAGTCGCAACGCTCGAGAGACCCAGTACTTC
TRBJ1-1	.	few	TRBV30	CAWGRTEAFF	TGTGCCTGGGGGAGAACTGAAGCTTTCTTT
TRBJ1-3	TRBD1	.	TRBV30	CAWSFKQGIGNTIYF	TGTGCCTGGAGTTTTAAACAGGGGATTGGGAACACCATATATTTT
TRBJ2-7	TRBD1	.	TRBV9	CASSQQGAAPQQYF	TGTGCCAGCAGTCAACAGGGGGCTGCACCACAGCAGTACTTC
TRBJ2-7	.	.	TRBV7-2	CASSLAGGLPYEQYF	TGTGCCAGCAGCTTAGCGGGAGGTCTCCCCTACGAGCAGTACTTC
TRBJ2-1	TRBD2	.	TRBV2	CASSHQAGGPINEQFF	TGTGCCAGCAGTCATCAAGCGGGAGGGCCTATCAATGAGCAGTTCTTC
TRBJ1-2	TRBD1	.	TRBV29-1	CSVNAGGSGYTF	TGCAGCGTCAACGCAGGGGGCAGTGGCTACACCTTC
TRBJ2-7	TRBD1	few	TRBV28	CASSLSGTGTYEQYF	TGTGCCAGCAGTTTATCGGGGACAGGGACCTACGAGCAGTACTTC
TRBJ1-4	.	.	TRBV7-2	CASSLDPTANEKLFF	TGTGCCAGCAGCTTGGATCCTACAGCTAATGAAAAACTGTTTTTT
TRBJ2-2	.	many	TRBV19	CASRRGGSVNTGELFF	TGTGCCAGTCGCAGGGGAGGGTCAGTGAACACCGGGGAGCTGTTTTTT
TRBJ1-5	.	once	TRBV30	CAWAYREGQPQHF	TGTGCCTGGGCTTACAGGGAAGGCCAGCCCCAGCATTTT
TRBJ2-5	TRBD2	.	TRBV5-1	CASSPRGGEGETQYF	TGCGCCAGCTCCCCCCGGGGCGGGGAGGGGGAGACCCAGTACTTC
TRBJ2-7	TRBD2	.	TRBV7-9	CSSSLSSSGGSYEQYF	TGTTCCAGCAGCTTATCGTCTAGCGGGGGCTCCTACGAGCAGTACTTC
TRBJ2-1	TRBD1	.	TRBV6-5	CASSVGQGSYNEQFF	TGTGCCAGCAGTGTTGGACAGGGATCCTACAATGAGCAGTTCTTC
TRBJ1-2	TRBD1	.	TRBV5-1	CASSLGTGGYGYTF	TGCGCCAGCAGCTTGGGGACAGGGGGATATGGCTACACCTTC